Listed below are T cell receptor beta chains from one sample, sequenced in a study of shared clonotypes between healthy human individuals. Data came from immunoSEQ multiplex PCR; TCRdb stores just in-frame clones and leaves some out. Of roughly 640,000 clones in the sample, roughly 70% were seen once. The sequencing sample was made of memory CD4+ T cells sorted from blood. The receptors stem from a woman in her 30s in good health. Both conserved end residues are part of each CDR3. D genes are given only for firm matches. Rows give clone size only sometimes, using once, few, many, or a class for an expanded clone.

d_gene,abundance,j_gene,v_gene,CDR3aa,CDR3nt
-,-,TRBJ2-1,TRBV28,CASSAPREFEFF,TGTGCCAGCAGTGCACCGAGGGAGTTTGAGTTCTTC
-,-,TRBJ1-4,TRBV5-1,CASSPSTATNEKLFF,TGCGCCAGCAGCCCATCGACAGCAACTAATGAAAAACTGTTTTTT
-,once,TRBJ2-1,TRBV19,CASRGLGRNEQFF,TGTGCCAGTAGGGGTCTAGGGCGGAATGAGCAGTTCTTC
-,few,TRBJ1-2,TRBV7-9,CASSLVFERATRGYGYTF,TGTGCCAGCAGCTTAGTTTTCGAAAGGGCGACCCGGGGCTATGGCTACACCTTC
-,-,TRBJ1-1,TRBV2,CASTKTEENTEAFF,TGTGCCAGCACCAAGACAGAGGAGAACACTGAAGCTTTCTTT
-,-,TRBJ2-1,TRBV11-2,CASSRGQSYNEQFF,TGTGCCAGCAGCCGGGGACAATCCTACAATGAGCAGTTCTTC
TRBD2,-,TRBJ2-1,TRBV10-2,CASRHTSGRGVTQFF,TGCGCCAGCAGGCATACTAGCGGGAGAGGTGTTACGCAGTTCTTC
TRBD1,-,TRBJ2-7,TRBV5-5,CASSPRSLRDSSYEQYF,TGTGCCAGCAGCCCAAGATCACTTAGGGACAGTTCCTACGAGCAGTACTTC
-,-,TRBJ2-3,TRBV7-9,CASSLVVSEAMSDTQYF,TGTGCCAGCAGCTTAGTCGTCTCGGAAGCCATGTCGGATACGCAGTATTTT
-,-,TRBJ2-7,TRBV5-1,CASSPSIGYEQYF,TGCGCCAGCAGCCCCTCGATCGGCTACGAGCAGTACTTC
-,-,TRBJ2-7,TRBV28,CASNPPWGNVYEQYF,TGTGCCAGCAACCCCCCCTGGGGAAACGTCTACGAGCAGTACTTC
-,-,TRBJ1-4,TRBV2,CASSEWGGSNEKLFF,TGTGCCAGCAGTGAATGGGGGGGATCTAATGAAAAACTGTTTTTT
-,few,TRBJ2-7,TRBV7-2,CASSFGSEYEQYF,TGTGCCAGCAGCTTCGGATCCGAATACGAGCAGTACTTC
-,-,TRBJ1-2,TRBV5-1,CASSLAFPPDYGYTF,TGCGCCAGCAGCTTGGCTTTCCCGCCAGACTATGGCTACACCTTC
TRBD2,-,TRBJ2-2,TRBV18,CASSPQRESYTGELFF,TGTGCCAGCTCACCACAGCGGGAGAGTTACACCGGGGAGCTGTTTTTT
TRBD2,-,TRBJ2-5,TRBV28,CASSLLSQREEETQYF,TGTGCCAGCAGTCTCCTCTCTCAGCGGGAGGAAGAGACCCAGTACTTC